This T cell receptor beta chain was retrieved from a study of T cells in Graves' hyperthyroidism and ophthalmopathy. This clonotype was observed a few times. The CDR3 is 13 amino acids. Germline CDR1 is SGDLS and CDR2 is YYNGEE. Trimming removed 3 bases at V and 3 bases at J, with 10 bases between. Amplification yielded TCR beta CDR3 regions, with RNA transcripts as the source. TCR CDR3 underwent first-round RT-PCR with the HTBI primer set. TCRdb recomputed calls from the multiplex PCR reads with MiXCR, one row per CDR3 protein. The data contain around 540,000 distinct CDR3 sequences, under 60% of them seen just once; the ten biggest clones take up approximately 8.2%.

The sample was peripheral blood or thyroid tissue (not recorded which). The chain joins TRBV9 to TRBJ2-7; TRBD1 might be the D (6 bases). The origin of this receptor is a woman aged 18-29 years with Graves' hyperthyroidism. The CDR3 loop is CASSAGEFYEQYF. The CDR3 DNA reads TGTGCCAGCAGCGCAGGGGAGTTCTACGAGCAGTACTTC.